Reported below is one T cell receptor beta chain. Its antigen is unidentified. No culture or expansion preceded analysis of these blood cells. The germline V gene has CDR1 PRHDT and CDR2 FYEKMQ (reference sequence). The ends were cut back, 3 bases at V and 4 bases at J, with 12 bases in the middle. The CDR3 sequence is 14 residues long. TCRdb's table, derived via immunoSEQ multiplex PCR, lists solely in-frame clones and lacks some. The sample holds tens of thousands of clones; 65% to 85% are singletons and the top ten take approximately 2.8%. This entry is derived from a study of neoadjuvant anti-PD-1 for oral cavity cancer. Study summary: Patients without progression received a fourth nivolumab dose around day 43, then surgical resection on days 50-56.

Points from the study as a whole: Only three patients per response group were TCR-analyzed; validation needed.

The clonotype originates from a person aged 40 to 85 with oral cavity squamous cell carcinoma. The starting material was PBMCs, obtained before nivolumab (anti-PD-1) treatment. The chain joins TRBV13 to TRBJ1-1; D ambiguous. The CDR3 sequence is CASSFGKGVTEAFF. The CDR3 DNA follows: TGTGCCAGCAGCTTCGGAAAGGGTGTCACTGAAGCTTTCTTT.